This T cell receptor (beta chain) stems from a study of regulatory T cells in long-lasting Graves disease. Trimming shortened V by 6 bases and J by 1 base, and 24 bases separated the two germline ends. CDR1 is MNHNS and CDR2 is SASEGT in the germline V gene. This CDR3 spans 18 amino acids. The authors built TCR beta libraries using iRepertoire HTBI primers and Arm-PCR of CDR3 regions. TCRdb passed the multiplex PCR reads through MiXCR, listing each CDR3 protein once. This table has some 450,000 distinct CDR3 sequences, 16% appearing once. This clonotype was counted ten times or more. Its antigen is currently unknown. The time point was: newly diagnosed GD, antithyroid drugs for less than 3 months. PBMC RNA was the source of the TCR library. Study-wide results and caveats: Persistent patients shared about 3,000 public clonotypes among themselves. Newly diagnosed patients shared fewer, at around 970.

This same sample was also part of a study on T cells in Graves' hyperthyroidism and ophthalmopathy. From that report: Graves' hyperthyroidism is called stable when ophthalmopathy does not progress within 18 months. It was a median approximately 6.9 months before onset that the model predicted ophthalmopathy.

The clonotype was recovered from a woman in her thirties with Graves disease. The input for sequencing was peripheral blood mononuclear cells (PBMCs), taken at new diagnosis, from a patient treated with antithyroid drugs. The chain is built from TRBV6-1 and TRBJ1-1; D unclear. CDR3 in DNA: TGTGCCAGCAGCTTGCTCGGATACACCCGACGGCCGAACACTGAAGCTTTCTTT. This gives the protein CASSLLGYTRRPNTEAFF.